These T cell receptor beta chains were read from a single sample in a study of T cells in Graves' hyperthyroidism and ophthalmopathy. TCRdb itself ran the multiplex PCR reads through MiXCR, one entry per CDR3 protein. The table has some 490,000 distinct CDR3 sequences, 20% to 25% seen once. Sequencing input: blood. Source of these receptors: a woman aged 70-85 years with Graves' ophthalmopathy. The CDR3 runs from the conserved cysteine through the conserved F or W. D genes are given only for firm matches. Clone size appears in some rows only: once, few, many, or a class for an expanded clone.

abundance | d_gene | j_gene | v_gene | CDR3aa | CDR3nt
few | . | TRBJ2-1 | TRBV3-1 | CASRTGDQQFF | TGTGCCAGCAGGACGGGAGATCAGCAGTTCTTC
few | . | TRBJ2-3 | TRBV10-3 | CAISPAGGDTQYF | TGTGCCATCAGCCCGGCGGGTGGGGATACGCAGTATTTT
. | . | TRBJ1-3 | TRBV27 | CASSLSGVTGNTIYF | TGTGCCAGCAGTTTATCGGGGGTTACAGGAAACACCATATATTTT
many | TRBD2 | TRBJ2-1 | TRBV11-2 | CASSSLAGGDEQFF | TGTGCCAGCAGCTCACTAGCGGGGGGGGATGAGCAGTTCTTC
. | . | TRBJ1-5 | TRBV4-1 | CASSVTGLLGPQHF | TGCGCCAGCAGCGTCACCGGGCTCCTAGGGCCCCAGCATTTT
. | TRBD2 | TRBJ2-1 | TRBV5-1 | CASKTLAGGTGEQFF | TGCGCCAGCAAGACGCTAGCGGGAGGAACGGGTGAGCAGTTCTTC
. | . | TRBJ1-5 | TRBV3-1 | CASSQGGGTQHF | TGTGCCAGCAGCCAAGGAGGAGGAACCCAGCATTTT
few | . | TRBJ2-3 | TRBV28 | CASSTPTGTAGGTDTQYF | TGTGCCAGCAGTACGCCGACCGGGACAGCGGGTGGCACAGATACGCAGTATTTT
few | TRBD1 | TRBJ2-2 | TRBV6-2/TRBV6-3 | CASSYSGQGILTGELFF | TGTGCCAGCAGTTACTCGGGACAGGGCATATTGACCGGGGAGCTGTTTTTT
few | TRBD2 | TRBJ2-2 | TRBV7-8 | CASSLGQTSGNTGELFF | TGTGCCAGCAGCTTAGGCCAAACTAGCGGGAACACCGGGGAGCTGTTTTTT
. | . | TRBJ1-1 | TRBV20-1 | CSPLGGRSTEAFF | TGCAGTCCCCTAGGCGGGAGATCCACTGAAGCTTTCTTT
few | TRBD2 | TRBJ2-7 | TRBV9 | CASSTGTSGSIGEQYF | TGTGCCAGCAGCACCGGGACTAGCGGGAGTATCGGCGAGCAGTACTTC
few | TRBD1 | TRBJ1-5 | TRBV9 | CASSVGDSGNQPQHF | TGTGCCAGCAGCGTGGGGGACAGTGGAAATCAGCCCCAGCATTTT
. | TRBD2 | TRBJ2-7 | TRBV5-1 | CASSLLAGAVYEQYF | TGCGCCAGCAGTCTACTAGCGGGAGCGGTTTACGAGCAGTACTTC
. | . | TRBJ2-5 | TRBV20-1 | CSARAPGHWGRQETQYF | TGCAGTGCTAGAGCCCCGGGCCACTGGGGCCGACAAGAGACCCAGTACTTC
. | TRBD1 | TRBJ1-2 | TRBV28 | CASRSWTGLEMGYGYTF | TGTGCCAGCAGAAGCTGGACAGGGCTTGAAATGGGCTATGGCTACACCTTC
. | . | TRBJ1-4 | TRBV2 | CASRGQNEKLFF | TGTGCCAGCAGAGGACAAAATGAAAAACTGTTTTTT
. | . | TRBJ1-3 | TRBV5-1 | CASSSPREDVSGNTIYF | TGCGCCAGCAGCTCCCCCCGGGAGGACGTCTCTGGAAACACCATATATTTT
. | TRBD2 | TRBJ2-5 | TRBV6-5 | CASRILGLAGMETQYF | TGTGCCAGCAGAATACTCGGACTAGCGGGGATGGAGACCCAGTACTTC
. | . | TRBJ1-6 | TRBV7-9 | CASSLAQGMNSPLHF | TGTGCCAGCAGCTTAGCGCAGGGGATGAATTCACCCCTCCACTTT
few | TRBD1 | TRBJ2-7 | TRBV5-1 | CASSPLGTASYEQYF | TGCGCCAGCAGCCCTCTCGGGACAGCCTCTTACGAGCAGTACTTC
. | . | TRBJ2-5 | TRBV7-2 | CASSPRKGQETQYF | TGTGCCAGCAGCCCCCGCAAGGGACAAGAGACCCAGTACTTC
many | . | TRBJ1-5 | TRBV28 | CASRGGTHSNQPQHF | TGTGCCAGTCGTGGAGGGACACATAGCAATCAGCCCCAGCATTTT
few | TRBD1 | TRBJ1-1 | TRBV6-1 | CASSLTGTDTEAFF | TGTGCCAGCAGTTTGACAGGGACGGACACTGAAGCTTTCTTT
. | . | TRBJ1-2 | TRBV29-1 | CSVRQAVGYGYTF | TGCAGCGTCCGACAGGCGGTCGGCTATGGCTACACCTTC
. | TRBD2 | TRBJ2-3 | TRBV30 | CASSAGGADTQYF | TGTGCCTCCTCCGCGGGAGGGGCAGATACGCAGTATTTT
. | . | TRBJ1-2 | TRBV6-2/TRBV6-3 | CASSQILRGRRGYTF | TGTGCCAGCAGTCAAATCCTCCGGGGGCGACGAGGCTACACCTTC
. | . | TRBJ2-1 | TRBV18 | CASSPNFYEQFF | TGTGCCAGCTCACCAAATTTTTATGAGCAGTTCTTC
. | . | TRBJ1-3 | TRBV7-9 | CASKPGDSGNTIYF | TGTGCCAGCAAGCCAGGCGACTCTGGAAACACCATATATTTT
. | . | TRBJ1-3 | TRBV28 | CASSLSPGVSGNTIYF | TGTGCCAGCAGTTTATCTCCAGGGGTATCCGGAAACACCATATATTTT
. | TRBD1 | TRBJ2-5 | TRBV5-1 | CASSIDRVGETQYF | TGCGCCAGCAGCATAGACAGGGTCGGGGAGACCCAGTACTTC
few | TRBD1 | TRBJ2-1 | TRBV7-3 | CASSLGDRQFF | TGTGCCAGCAGCTTGGGGGACAGACAGTTCTTC
few | . | TRBJ2-2 | TRBV2 | CASSVNSNTGELFF | TGTGCCAGCAGTGTCAACTCGAACACCGGGGAGCTGTTTTTT
. | . | TRBJ2-1 | TRBV20-1 | CSASGLAKSSYNEQFF | TGCAGTGCTAGTGGCCTAGCAAAAAGCTCCTACAATGAGCAGTTCTTC
many | . | TRBJ2-5 | TRBV27 | CASSPTWGGAGETQYF | TGTGCCAGCAGTCCCACCTGGGGAGGCGCCGGGGAGACCCAGTACTTC
. | . | TRBJ1-1 | TRBV11-3 | CTSSFSGSTEAFF | TGTACCAGCAGTTTTTCAGGGAGCACTGAAGCTTTCTTT